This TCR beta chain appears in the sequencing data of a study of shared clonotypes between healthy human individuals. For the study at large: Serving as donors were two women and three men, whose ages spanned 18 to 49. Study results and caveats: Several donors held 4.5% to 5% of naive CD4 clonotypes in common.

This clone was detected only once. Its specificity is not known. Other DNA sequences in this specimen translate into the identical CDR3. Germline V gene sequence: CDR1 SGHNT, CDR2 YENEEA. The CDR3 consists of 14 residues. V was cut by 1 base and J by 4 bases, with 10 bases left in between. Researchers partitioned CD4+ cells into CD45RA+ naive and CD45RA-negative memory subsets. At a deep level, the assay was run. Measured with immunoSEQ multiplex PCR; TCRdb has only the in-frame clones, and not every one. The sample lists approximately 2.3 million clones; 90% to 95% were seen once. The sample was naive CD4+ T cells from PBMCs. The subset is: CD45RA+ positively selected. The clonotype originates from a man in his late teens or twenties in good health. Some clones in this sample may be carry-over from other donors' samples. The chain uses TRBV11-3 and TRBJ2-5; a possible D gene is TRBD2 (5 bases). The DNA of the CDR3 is TGTGCCAGCAGCTTAGGGGGAGACGGAGAGACCCAGTACTTC. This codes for CASSLGGDGETQYF.